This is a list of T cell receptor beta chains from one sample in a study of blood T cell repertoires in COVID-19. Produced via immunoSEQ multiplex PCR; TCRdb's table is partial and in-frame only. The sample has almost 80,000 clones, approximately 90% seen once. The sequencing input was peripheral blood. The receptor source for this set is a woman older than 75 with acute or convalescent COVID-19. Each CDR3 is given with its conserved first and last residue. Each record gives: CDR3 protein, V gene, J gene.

CDR3aa: CASSIGPGDGYTF
v_gene: TRBV19
j_gene: TRBJ1-2

CDR3aa: CASSSRFRGPSAVYGYTF
v_gene: TRBV19
j_gene: TRBJ1-2

CDR3aa: CASSFGRLASTDTQYF
v_gene: TRBV5-8
j_gene: TRBJ2-3

CDR3aa: CASSSQRGQIFSGNTIYF
v_gene: TRBV7-3
j_gene: TRBJ1-3

CDR3aa: CASSSAGGPRNEQFF
v_gene: TRBV6-2/TRBV6-3
j_gene: TRBJ2-1

CDR3aa: CASSRDRVSDTQYF
v_gene: TRBV10-1
j_gene: TRBJ2-3

CDR3aa: CASSLSTNNSPLHF
v_gene: TRBV5-1
j_gene: TRBJ1-6

CDR3aa: CASSLGTSGYTGELFF
v_gene: TRBV5-4
j_gene: TRBJ2-2

CDR3aa: CASSNSRGNSPLHF
v_gene: TRBV6-6
j_gene: TRBJ1-6

CDR3aa: CASVSQGAAYEQYF
v_gene: TRBV3-1/TRBV3-2
j_gene: TRBJ2-7

CDR3aa: CASSWDRATNYGYTF
v_gene: TRBV5-4
j_gene: TRBJ1-2

CDR3aa: CASSQIQTGLNYGYTF
v_gene: TRBV5-1
j_gene: TRBJ1-2

CDR3aa: CSVSLYTEAFF
v_gene: TRBV29-1
j_gene: TRBJ1-1

CDR3aa: CASSAEQGTSTDTQYF
v_gene: TRBV7-8
j_gene: TRBJ2-3

CDR3aa: CSVEDLQDREKGYTF
v_gene: TRBV29-1
j_gene: TRBJ1-2

CDR3aa: CASSFGTSQETQYF
v_gene: TRBV5-6
j_gene: TRBJ2-5

CDR3aa: CASKTEMNTEAFF
v_gene: TRBV28
j_gene: TRBJ1-1

CDR3aa: CASSQDLGGLAYEQYF
v_gene: TRBV4-2
j_gene: TRBJ2-7

CDR3aa: CASSIGTVQETQYF
v_gene: TRBV7-8
j_gene: TRBJ2-5

CDR3aa: CATRGYEEFQYF
v_gene: TRBV7-9
j_gene: TRBJ2-5

CDR3aa: CASSLAVGQSSVTF
v_gene: TRBV7-6
j_gene: TRBJ1-2

CDR3aa: CASAPGRGNTIYF
v_gene: TRBV9
j_gene: TRBJ1-3

CDR3aa: CASSADTLANEQFF
v_gene: TRBV5-4
j_gene: TRBJ2-1

CDR3aa: CATSAGTGPTDTQYF
v_gene: TRBV24-1
j_gene: TRBJ2-3